Listed below are T cell receptor beta chains from one sample, sequenced in a study of T cell responses to AZD1222 COVID-19 vaccine. The table came from immunoSEQ multiplex PCR; TCRdb's copy has only in-frame clones and leaves some out. This sample has 65,000 to 90,000 clones; 88% occur once, and the top ten carry roughly 20%. Sequenced here: peripheral blood, sampled on day 0 of AZD1222 vaccination. The receptors were sampled from an adult in good health. Both conserved end residues are part of each CDR3. The D gene is left open where the match is weak. Some rows mark clone size as missing; the rest say once, few, many or name a class of expanded clone.

CDR3 DNA: TGCGCCAGCAGCCAAGATCTGGGCCGATATGAGCAGTTCTTC
CDR3 protein: CASSQDLGRYEQFF
clone size: NA
CDR3 length: 14
J gene: TRBJ2-1
V gene: TRBV4-3
D gene: NA

CDR3 DNA: TGTGCCAGCAGCCCCCGACAGGCGGACTACGAGCAGTACTTC
CDR3 protein: CASSPRQADYEQYF
clone size: few
CDR3 length: 14
J gene: TRBJ2-7
V gene: TRBV28
D gene: NA

CDR3 DNA: TGTGCCAGCAGTCAGGGACTAGCGGGGGATCGTAGGAACGAGCAGTACTTC
CDR3 protein: CASSQGLAGDRRNEQYF
clone size: NA
CDR3 length: 17
J gene: TRBJ2-7
V gene: TRBV27
D gene: TRBD2

CDR3 DNA: TGTGCCAGCAGCCAATACAAAGGAAACACCATATATTTT
CDR3 protein: CASSQYKGNTIYF
clone size: NA
CDR3 length: 13
J gene: TRBJ1-3
V gene: TRBV27
D gene: NA

CDR3 DNA: TGTGCCAGCAGCCTAGGACAGGGGGCGAGTGCCACTTTT
CDR3 protein: CASSLGQGASATF
clone size: NA
CDR3 length: 13
J gene: TRBJ1-1
V gene: TRBV9
D gene: TRBD1

CDR3 DNA: TGTGCCAGCAGTACAACTAGCGGGGTGGAGACCCAGTACTTC
CDR3 protein: CASSTTSGVETQYF
clone size: NA
CDR3 length: 14
J gene: TRBJ2-5
V gene: TRBV27
D gene: TRBD2

CDR3 DNA: TGTGCCAGCACCCCAAGAGGGACAGCGAACACCGGGGAGCTGTTTTTT
CDR3 protein: CASTPRGTANTGELFF
clone size: few
CDR3 length: 16
J gene: TRBJ2-2
V gene: TRBV2
D gene: TRBD1

CDR3 DNA: TGTGCCAGCAGCCCGACACAGGGGAACGAGCAGTACTTC
CDR3 protein: CASSPTQGNEQYF
clone size: NA
CDR3 length: 13
J gene: TRBJ2-7
V gene: TRBV13
D gene: TRBD1

CDR3 DNA: TGTGCCAGCGACGACATCTCCACAGGGGACTATGGCTACACCTTC
CDR3 protein: CASDDISTGDYGYTF
clone size: NA
CDR3 length: 15
J gene: TRBJ1-2
V gene: TRBV28
D gene: TRBD1

CDR3 DNA: TGTGCCAGCTCACCCTTACCGGGACAGGGAGCATCTGGAAACACCATATATTTT
CDR3 protein: CASSPLPGQGASGNTIYF
clone size: NA
CDR3 length: 18
J gene: TRBJ1-3
V gene: TRBV18
D gene: TRBD1

CDR3 DNA: TGTGCCACCAGTGATTTTAGGGGGACAGCGAACACCGGGGAGCTGTTTTTT
CDR3 protein: CATSDFRGTANTGELFF
clone size: NA
CDR3 length: 17
J gene: TRBJ2-2
V gene: TRBV24-1
D gene: TRBD1

CDR3 DNA: TGTGCCAGCAGCCCACGGACAGGGGGCCTCACAGATACGCAGTATTTT
CDR3 protein: CASSPRTGGLTDTQYF
clone size: few
CDR3 length: 16
J gene: TRBJ2-3
V gene: TRBV9
D gene: TRBD1

CDR3 DNA: TGTGCCATCAGGGACTACAGGGGGACTTACAATGAGCAGTTCTTC
CDR3 protein: CAIRDYRGTYNEQFF
clone size: many
CDR3 length: 15
J gene: TRBJ2-1
V gene: TRBV10-3
D gene: TRBD1

CDR3 DNA: TGTGCCAGCAGCTTAGCCGGGGCAAGCACAGATACGCAGTATTTT
CDR3 protein: CASSLAGASTDTQYF
clone size: NA
CDR3 length: 15
J gene: TRBJ2-3
V gene: TRBV7-6
D gene: NA

CDR3 DNA: TGTGCCAGCAGTGAAGTCGTGAGCCCCTCGGAGCAGTACTTC
CDR3 protein: CASSEVVSPSEQYF
clone size: NA
CDR3 length: 14
J gene: TRBJ2-7
V gene: TRBV6-1
D gene: NA

CDR3 DNA: TGTGCCAGCAGCTTAGTGGAAGACTCTGGAAACACCATATATTTT
CDR3 protein: CASSLVEDSGNTIYF
clone size: NA
CDR3 length: 15
J gene: TRBJ1-3
V gene: TRBV7-6
D gene: NA

CDR3 DNA: TGTGCCAGCCTTGGGACAGACACCGGGGAGCTGTTTTTT
CDR3 protein: CASLGTDTGELFF
clone size: NA
CDR3 length: 13
J gene: TRBJ2-2
V gene: TRBV2
D gene: TRBD1

CDR3 DNA: TGTGCCAGAAGACGGAACGGGCACTCGAACACCGGGGAGCTGTTTTTT
CDR3 protein: CARRRNGHSNTGELFF
clone size: NA
CDR3 length: 16
J gene: TRBJ2-2
V gene: TRBV15
D gene: NA

CDR3 DNA: TGTGCCAGCAGTTCTACTGATTATCAGCCCCAGCATTTT
CDR3 protein: CASSSTDYQPQHF
clone size: NA
CDR3 length: 13
J gene: TRBJ1-5
V gene: TRBV28
D gene: NA

CDR3 DNA: TGTGCCAGCAGAAACCGGGAGAACACAGATACGCAGTATTTT
CDR3 protein: CASRNRENTDTQYF
clone size: NA
CDR3 length: 14
J gene: TRBJ2-3
V gene: TRBV7-8
D gene: NA

CDR3 DNA: TGTGCCAGCAGTTCGACGACCTACGAGCAGTACTTC
CDR3 protein: CASSSTTYEQYF
clone size: NA
CDR3 length: 12
J gene: TRBJ2-7
V gene: TRBV27
D gene: NA

CDR3 DNA: TGCAGCGTTGCCGTGACAGGACCAACTAGCGGCGAGCAGTACTTC
CDR3 protein: CSVAVTGPTSGEQYF
clone size: NA
CDR3 length: 15
J gene: TRBJ2-7
V gene: TRBV29-1
D gene: TRBD2

CDR3 DNA: TGCGCCAGCAGCTTGGCCAGGGGGCGTTGGACTGAAGCTTTCTTT
CDR3 protein: CASSLARGRWTEAFF
clone size: NA
CDR3 length: 15
J gene: TRBJ1-1
V gene: TRBV5-1
D gene: TRBD1

CDR3 DNA: TGTGCCAGCAGCCTCGAAGCGGGAGCAGATACGCAGTATTTT
CDR3 protein: CASSLEAGADTQYF
clone size: NA
CDR3 length: 14
J gene: TRBJ2-3
V gene: TRBV7-9
D gene: TRBD2